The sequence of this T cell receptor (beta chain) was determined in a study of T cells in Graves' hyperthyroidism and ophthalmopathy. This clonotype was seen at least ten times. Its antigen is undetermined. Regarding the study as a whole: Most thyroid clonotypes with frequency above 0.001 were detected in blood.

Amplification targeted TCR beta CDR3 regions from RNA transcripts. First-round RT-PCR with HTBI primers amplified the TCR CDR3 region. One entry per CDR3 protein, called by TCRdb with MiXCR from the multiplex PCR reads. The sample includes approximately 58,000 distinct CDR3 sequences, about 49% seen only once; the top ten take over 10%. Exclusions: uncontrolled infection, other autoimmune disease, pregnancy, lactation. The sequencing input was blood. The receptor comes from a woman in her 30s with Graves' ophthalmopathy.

The DNA for the CDR3 is TGTGCCAGCAGCTCCGGGACTAGCGGGTTAGCCAAAAACATTCAGTACTTC. Its protein is CASSSGTSGLAKNIQYF. The chain uses TRBV5-4 and TRBJ2-4; 12 bases fit TRBD2. Germline CDR1 SGHNT, CDR2 YYREEE (reference sequence). V shed 3 bases and J 0 bases; nucleotides not matched to a gene: 4. The CDR3 is made up of 17 amino acids.